Listed here are 11 T cell receptor beta chains from one sample, sequenced in a study of regulatory T cells in long-lasting Graves disease. The time point: newly diagnosed GD, antithyroid drugs for less than 3 months. PBMCs provided the RNA from which the TCR library was made. HTBI primers from iRepertoire and Arm-PCR of CDR3 regions yielded the TCR beta libraries. One entry per CDR3 protein, called by TCRdb with MiXCR from the multiplex PCR reads. The sample includes about 610,000 distinct CDR3 sequences, around 16% of them seen just once. The same data also went into a second study, on T cells in Graves' hyperthyroidism and ophthalmopathy.

Specimen: peripheral blood mononuclear cells (PBMCs), collected at new diagnosis, from a patient treated with antithyroid drugs. These receptors were obtained from a man in his late teens or twenties with Graves disease.

The V and J genes are TRBV11-2 and TRBJ2-7; a weak D match, TRBD2 (6 bases). The germline gives CDR1 SGHAT, CDR2 FQNNGV. The length of the CDR3 is 16 residues. Trimming removed 4 bases from V and 1 base from J, with 17 bases in between. CDR3 sequence: CASSSVLSGYSYEQYF. Here the CDR3 DNA reads TGTGCCAGCAGCTCCGTCCTCAGCGGGTATTCCTACGAGCAGTACTTC.

The sample holds a few counts of this clonotype. The J gene is TRBJ2-3, the V gene TRBV5-5, with TRBD2 as a possible D gene (5 bases). The germline V gene has CDR1 SGHKS and CDR2 YYEKEE (reference sequence). The CDR3 extends over 13 amino acids. The V end was cut by 5 bases, the J end by 0 bases, with 7 bases between. The CDR3 is CASRRGSTDTQYF. The CDR3 DNA reads TGTGCCAGCAGACGCGGGAGCACAGATACGCAGTATTTT.

This clonotype was detected many times. The chain joins TRBV20-1 to TRBJ1-2; D is unclear. The CDR3 has 14 residues. V was cut by 1 base and J by 4 bases, with 13 bases left in between. In germline, CDR1 is DFQATT, CDR2 SNEGSKA (reference sequence). The CDR3 protein is CSARGSTFTYGYTF. The DNA of the CDR3 is TGCAGTGCTAGAGGTTCGACGTTTACCTATGGCTACACCTTC.

The sample holds many counts of this clonotype. The chain employs TRBV28 and TRBJ2-1, with D possibly matching TRBD1 (6 bases). The CDR3 consists of 12 residues. Germline loops: CDR1 MDHEN, CDR2 SYDVKM. With 10 bases removed from V and 10 bases from J, the gap between germline ends came to 17 bases. The DNA of the CDR3 is TGTGCCATTACTGACAGGTCGTGGGAGCAGTTCTTC. This gives the protein CAITDRSWEQFF.

This rearrangement joins TRBV5-1 to TRBJ2-1; 9 positions match TRBD2. After removal of 2 bases from V and 0 bases from J, the junction contained 6 bases not matched to a gene. CDR1 and CDR2 from the germline V gene are SGHRS and YFSETQ. The CDR3 sequence is 17 residues long. This CDR3 is CASSFAGGLSSYNEQFF. CDR3 nucleotide sequence: TGCGCCAGCAGCTTCGCGGGGGGGTTAAGCTCCTACAATGAGCAGTTCTTC.

This clonotype showed up many times. The gene calls are TRBV9 and TRBJ2-5, with 7 bases fitting TRBD1. Germline V CDR1 and CDR2: SGDLS, YYNGEE. J gave up 2 bases and V 2 bases, and 6 bases lay outside the gene matches. This CDR3 has 15 residues. CDR3 in DNA: TGTGCCAGCAGCGTCTCGACAGGGCTGCAAGAGACCCAGTACTTC. It encodes CASSVSTGLQETQYF.

Only a few counts were recorded for this clonotype. The chain recombines TRBV4-1 with TRBJ2-7; D gene uncertain. Germline CDR1 and CDR2: MGHRA and YSYEKL. The CDR3 covers 15 residues. Trimming took off 4 bases at V and 3 bases at J, with 16 bases between the two ends. CDR3 sequence (DNA): TGCGCCAGCAGCCCAAGACCAAACGGAAACTACGAGCAGTACTTC. Translating gives CASSPRPNGNYEQYF.

This clonotype was seen at least ten times. CDR3 in DNA: TGTGCCAGCTCACCACCGGCTAGCGGGAGATACAGCAATGAGCAGTTCTTC. It codes for CASSPPASGRYSNEQFF. The rearrangement joins TRBV18 to TRBJ2-1; 10 bases align to TRBD2. Looked up from germline, CDR1 is KGHSH and CDR2 is LQKENI. The CDR3 totals 17 residues. V shed 0 bases, J shed 6 bases, and the junction held 8 bases outside the gene matches.

The J gene is TRBJ1-1, the V gene TRBV6-1, with 10 bases that match TRBD1. CDR3 length: 15 amino acids. Trimming removed 7 bases from V and 5 bases from J; junction bases left unmatched: 10. From germline, CDR1 is MNHNS and CDR2 SASEGT. CDR3 loop: CASIAAGTGVTEAFF. The CDR3 DNA is TGTGCCAGCATAGCAGCCGGGACAGGGGTTACTGAAGCTTTCTTT.

The chain couples TRBV13 to TRBJ2-7; unclear D gene. Germline V gene sequence: CDR1 PRHDT, CDR2 FYEKMQ (reference sequence). The CDR3 sequence is 15 residues long. Trimming took 2 bases from V and 2 from J, leaving 13 bases between them. The CDR3 DNA reads TGTGCCAGCAGCTTATTCGCCGCGAACCCCTACGAGCAGTACTTC. Residues: CASSLFAANPYEQYF.

V usage is TRBV27 and J usage is TRBJ2-7, with D perhaps matching TRBD1 or TRBD2 (5 bases each). This CDR3 has 14 residues. CDR1 and CDR2 from the germline V gene are MNHEY and SMNVEV (reference sequence). The ends were cut back, 4 bases at V and 4 bases at J, with 14 bases in the middle. CDR3 in DNA: TGTGCCAGCAGTTACTCCGGGACGGTATACGAGCAGTACTTC. Protein sequence: CASSYSGTVYEQYF.